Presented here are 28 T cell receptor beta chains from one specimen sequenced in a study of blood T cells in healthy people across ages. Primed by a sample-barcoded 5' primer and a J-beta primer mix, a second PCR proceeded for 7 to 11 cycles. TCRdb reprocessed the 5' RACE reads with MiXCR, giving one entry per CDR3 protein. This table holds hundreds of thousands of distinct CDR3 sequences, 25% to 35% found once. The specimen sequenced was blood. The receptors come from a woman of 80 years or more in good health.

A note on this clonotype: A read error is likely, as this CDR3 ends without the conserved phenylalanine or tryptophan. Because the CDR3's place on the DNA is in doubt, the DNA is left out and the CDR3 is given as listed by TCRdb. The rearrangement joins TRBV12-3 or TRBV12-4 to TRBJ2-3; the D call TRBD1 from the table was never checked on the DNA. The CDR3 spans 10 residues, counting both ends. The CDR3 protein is CASSSSTGGY.

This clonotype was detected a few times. The CDR3 protein is CASSTDRGRRDTEAFF. CDR3 nucleotide sequence: TGTGCCAGCAGTACCGACAGGGGTCGTAGGGACACTGAAGCTTTCTTT. The rearrangement joins TRBV6-2 or TRBV6-3 to TRBJ1-1; the match to TRBD1 covers 8 bases. Germline CDR1 reads MNHEY; CDR2 reads SVGEGT. The CDR3 totals 16 residues. J gave up 3 bases and V 5 bases, and 11 bases lay outside the gene matches.

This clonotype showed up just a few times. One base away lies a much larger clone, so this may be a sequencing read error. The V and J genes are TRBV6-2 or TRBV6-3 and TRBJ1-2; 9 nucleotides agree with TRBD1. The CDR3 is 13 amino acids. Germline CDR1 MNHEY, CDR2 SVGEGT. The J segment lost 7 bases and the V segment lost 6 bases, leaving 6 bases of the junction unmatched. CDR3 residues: CASRTTGGGGYTF. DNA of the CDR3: TGTGCCAGCAGAACGACAGGGGGAGGTGGCTACACCTTC.

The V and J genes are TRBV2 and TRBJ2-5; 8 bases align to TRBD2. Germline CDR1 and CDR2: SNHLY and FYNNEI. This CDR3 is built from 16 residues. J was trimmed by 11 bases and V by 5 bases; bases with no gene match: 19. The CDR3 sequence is CASSLRTSFTGNEQYF. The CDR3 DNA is TGTGCCAGCAGTTTACGGACTAGCTTCACCGGGAATGAGCAGTACTTC.

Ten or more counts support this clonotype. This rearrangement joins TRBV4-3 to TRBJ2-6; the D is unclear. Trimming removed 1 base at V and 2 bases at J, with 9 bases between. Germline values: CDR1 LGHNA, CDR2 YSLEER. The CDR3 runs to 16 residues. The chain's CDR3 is CASSQVVAAGANVLTF. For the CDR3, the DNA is TGCGCCAGCAGCCAAGTCGTGGCAGCTGGGGCCAACGTCCTGACTTTC.

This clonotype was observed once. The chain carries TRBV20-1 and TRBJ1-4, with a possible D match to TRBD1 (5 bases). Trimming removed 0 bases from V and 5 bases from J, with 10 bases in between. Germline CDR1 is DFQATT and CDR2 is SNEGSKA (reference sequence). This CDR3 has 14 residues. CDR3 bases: TGCAGTGCTAGAGAGGGGCGGGGAAATGAAAAACTGTTTTTT. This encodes CSAREGRGNEKLFF.

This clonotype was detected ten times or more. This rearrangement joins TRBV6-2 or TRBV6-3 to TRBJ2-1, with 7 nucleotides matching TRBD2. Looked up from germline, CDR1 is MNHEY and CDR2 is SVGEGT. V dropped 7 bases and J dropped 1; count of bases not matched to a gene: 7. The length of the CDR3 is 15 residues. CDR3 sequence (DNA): TGTGCCAGCATGGTAAGCGGGGTATCCTACAATGAGCAGTTCTTC. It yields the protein CASMVSGVSYNEQFF.

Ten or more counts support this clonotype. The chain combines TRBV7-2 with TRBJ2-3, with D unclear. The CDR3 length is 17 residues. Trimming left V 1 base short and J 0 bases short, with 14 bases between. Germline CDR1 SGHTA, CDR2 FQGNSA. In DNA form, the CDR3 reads TGTGCCAGCAGCTTAGGGTTCTATGCGGCTAGCACAGATACGCAGTATTTT. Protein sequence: CASSLGFYAASTDTQYF.

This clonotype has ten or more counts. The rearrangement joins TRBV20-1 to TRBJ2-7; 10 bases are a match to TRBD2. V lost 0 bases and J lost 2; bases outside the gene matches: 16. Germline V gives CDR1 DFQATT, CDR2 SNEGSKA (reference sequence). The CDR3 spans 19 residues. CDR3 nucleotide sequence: TGCAGTGCTAGAGACGCCTCCGGTAGCGGGGGGCTCTCAACCTACGAGCAGTACTTC. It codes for CSARDASGSGGLSTYEQYF.

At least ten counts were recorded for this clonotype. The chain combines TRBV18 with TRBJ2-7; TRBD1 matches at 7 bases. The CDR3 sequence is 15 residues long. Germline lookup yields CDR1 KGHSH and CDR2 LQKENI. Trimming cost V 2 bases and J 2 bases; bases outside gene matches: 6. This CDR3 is CASSPSLTGPYEQYF. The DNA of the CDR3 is TGTGCCAGCTCACCATCCCTGACAGGGCCCTACGAGCAGTACTTC.

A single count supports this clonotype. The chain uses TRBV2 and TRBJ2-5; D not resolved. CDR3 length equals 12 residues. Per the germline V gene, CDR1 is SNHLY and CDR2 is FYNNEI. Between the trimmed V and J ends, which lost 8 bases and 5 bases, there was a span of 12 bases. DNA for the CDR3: TGTGCCAGCTGTAGGGATAGGGAGACCCAGTACTTC. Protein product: CASCRDRETQYF.

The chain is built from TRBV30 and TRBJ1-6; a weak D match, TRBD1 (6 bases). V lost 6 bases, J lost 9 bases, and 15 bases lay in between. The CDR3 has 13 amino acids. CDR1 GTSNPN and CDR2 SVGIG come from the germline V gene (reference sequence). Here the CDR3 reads CACAGAPGSPLHF. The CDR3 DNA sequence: TGTGCCTGCGCGGGGGCTCCGGGTTCACCCCTCCACTTT.

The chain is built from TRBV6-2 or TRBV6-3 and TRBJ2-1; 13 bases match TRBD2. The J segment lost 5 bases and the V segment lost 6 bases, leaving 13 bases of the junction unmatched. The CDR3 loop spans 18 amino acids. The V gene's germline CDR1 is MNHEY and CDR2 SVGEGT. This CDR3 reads CASRLNPGLAGSHNEQFF. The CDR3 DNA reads TGTGCCAGCAGGCTAAACCCGGGACTAGCGGGATCACACAATGAGCAGTTCTTC.

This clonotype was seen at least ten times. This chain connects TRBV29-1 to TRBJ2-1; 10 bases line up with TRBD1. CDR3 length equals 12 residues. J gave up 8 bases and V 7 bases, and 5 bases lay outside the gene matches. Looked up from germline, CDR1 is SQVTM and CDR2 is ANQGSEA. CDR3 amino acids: CSGRDRGYEQFF. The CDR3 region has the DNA TGCAGCGGGCGGGACAGGGGATATGAGCAGTTCTTC.

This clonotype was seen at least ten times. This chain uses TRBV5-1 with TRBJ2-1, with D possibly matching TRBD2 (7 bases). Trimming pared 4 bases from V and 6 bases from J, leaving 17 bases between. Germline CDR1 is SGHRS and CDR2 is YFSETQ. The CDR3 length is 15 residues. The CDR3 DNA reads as TGCGCCAGCAGCCTAGGGGGGGGCGTTGGCAATGAGCAGTTCTTC. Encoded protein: CASSLGGGVGNEQFF.

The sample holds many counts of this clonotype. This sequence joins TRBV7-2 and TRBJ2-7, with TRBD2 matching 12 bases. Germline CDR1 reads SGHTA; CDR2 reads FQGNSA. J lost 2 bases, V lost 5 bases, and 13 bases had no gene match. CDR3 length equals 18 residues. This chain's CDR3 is CASSGGATSGGTPYEQYF. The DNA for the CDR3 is TGTGCCAGCAGCGGGGGGGCTACTAGCGGGGGGACTCCCTACGAGCAGTACTTC.

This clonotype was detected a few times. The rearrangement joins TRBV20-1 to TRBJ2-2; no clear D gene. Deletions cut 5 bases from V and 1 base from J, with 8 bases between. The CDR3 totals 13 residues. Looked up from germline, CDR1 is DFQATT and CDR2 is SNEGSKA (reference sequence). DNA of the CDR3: TGCAGTGCTCTGACCAGGAACACCGGGGAGCTGTTTTTT. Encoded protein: CSALTRNTGELFF.

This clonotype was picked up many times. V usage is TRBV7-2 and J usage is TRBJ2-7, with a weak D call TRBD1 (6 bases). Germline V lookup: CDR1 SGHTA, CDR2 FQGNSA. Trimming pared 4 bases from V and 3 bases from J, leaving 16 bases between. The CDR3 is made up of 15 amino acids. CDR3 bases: TGTGCCAGCAGCTCACAACAGGGCGCCCACTACGAGCAGTACTTC. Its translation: CASSSQQGAHYEQYF.

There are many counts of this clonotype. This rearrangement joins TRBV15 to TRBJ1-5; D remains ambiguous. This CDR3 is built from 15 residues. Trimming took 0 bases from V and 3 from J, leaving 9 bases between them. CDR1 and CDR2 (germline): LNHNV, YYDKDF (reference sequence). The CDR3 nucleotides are TGTGCCACCAGCAGAGATCTTAACAACAATCAGCCCCAGCATTTT. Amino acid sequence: CATSRDLNNNQPQHF.

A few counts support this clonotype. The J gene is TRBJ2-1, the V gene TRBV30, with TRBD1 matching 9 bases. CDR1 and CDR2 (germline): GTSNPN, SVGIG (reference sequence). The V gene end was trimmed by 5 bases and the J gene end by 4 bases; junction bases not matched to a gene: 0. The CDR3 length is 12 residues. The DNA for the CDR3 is TGTGCCTGGGGGACAGGGTACAATGAGCAGTTCTTC. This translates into CAWGTGYNEQFF.

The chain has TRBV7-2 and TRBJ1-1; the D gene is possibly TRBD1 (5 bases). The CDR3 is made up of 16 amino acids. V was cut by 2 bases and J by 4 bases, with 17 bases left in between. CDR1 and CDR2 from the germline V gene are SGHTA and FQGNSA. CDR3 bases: TGTGCCAGCAGCTTATCAGGGATATCTGATGTCACTGAAGCTTTCTTT. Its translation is CASSLSGISDVTEAFF. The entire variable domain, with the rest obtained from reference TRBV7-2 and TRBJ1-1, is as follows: GAGVSQSPSNKVTEKGKDVELRCDPISGHTALYWYRQSLGQGLEFLIYFQGNSAPDKSGLPSDRFSAERTGGSVSTLTIQRTQQEDSAVYLCASSLSGISDVTEAFFGQGTRLTVV.

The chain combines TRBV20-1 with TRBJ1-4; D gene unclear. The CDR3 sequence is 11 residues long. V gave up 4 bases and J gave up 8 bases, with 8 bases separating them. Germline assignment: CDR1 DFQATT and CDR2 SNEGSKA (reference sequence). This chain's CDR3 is CSAIQAEKLFF. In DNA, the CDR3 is TGCAGTGCTATCCAGGCAGAAAAACTGTTTTTT.

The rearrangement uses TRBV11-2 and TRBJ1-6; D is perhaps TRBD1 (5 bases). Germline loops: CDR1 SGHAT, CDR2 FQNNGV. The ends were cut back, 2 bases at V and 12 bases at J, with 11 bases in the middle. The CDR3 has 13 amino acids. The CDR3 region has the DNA TGTGCCAGCAGCTTACGGCAAGGGGAACCCCTCCACTTT. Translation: CASSLRQGEPLHF.

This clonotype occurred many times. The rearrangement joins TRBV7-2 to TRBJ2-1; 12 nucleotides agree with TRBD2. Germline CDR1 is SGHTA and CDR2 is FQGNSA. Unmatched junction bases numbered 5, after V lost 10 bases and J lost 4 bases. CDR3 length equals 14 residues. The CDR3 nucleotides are TGTGCCACCTCCGGGACTAGCGGGTACAATGAGCAGTTCTTC. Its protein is CATSGTSGYNEQFF.

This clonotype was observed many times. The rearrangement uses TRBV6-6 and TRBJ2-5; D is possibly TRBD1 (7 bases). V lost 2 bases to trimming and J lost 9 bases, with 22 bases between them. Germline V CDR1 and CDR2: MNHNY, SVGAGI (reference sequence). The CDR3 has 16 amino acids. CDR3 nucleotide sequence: TGTGCCAGCAGTTACGATTTGGCAGGGGGGCAATTGGCCCAGTACTTC. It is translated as CASSYDLAGGQLAQYF.

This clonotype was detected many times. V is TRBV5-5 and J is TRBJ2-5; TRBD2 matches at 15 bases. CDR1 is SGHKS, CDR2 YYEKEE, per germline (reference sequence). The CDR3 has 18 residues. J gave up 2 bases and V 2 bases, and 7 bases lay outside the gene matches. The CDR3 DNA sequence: TGTGCCAGCAGCTTTGCCGGGACTAGCGGGGGGATTCAAGAGACCCAGTACTTC. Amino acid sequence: CASSFAGTSGGIQETQYF.

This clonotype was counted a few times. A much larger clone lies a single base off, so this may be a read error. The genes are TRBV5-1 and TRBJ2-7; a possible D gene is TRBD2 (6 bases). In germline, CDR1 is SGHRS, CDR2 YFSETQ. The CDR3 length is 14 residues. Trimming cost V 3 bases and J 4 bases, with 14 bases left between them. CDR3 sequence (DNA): TGCGCCAGCAGCTGGGGGACTCGCCCTTACGAGCAGTACTTC. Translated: CASSWGTRPYEQYF.

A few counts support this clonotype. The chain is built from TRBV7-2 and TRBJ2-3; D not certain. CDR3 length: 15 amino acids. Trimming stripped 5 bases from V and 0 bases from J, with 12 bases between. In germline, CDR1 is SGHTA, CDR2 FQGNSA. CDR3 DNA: TGTGCCAGCAGCCTAAACATCGGAAGCACAGATACGCAGTATTTT. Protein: CASSLNIGSTDTQYF. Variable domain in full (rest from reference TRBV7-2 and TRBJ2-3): GAGVSQSPSNKVTEKGKDVELRCDPISGHTALYWYRQSLGQGLEFLIYFQGNSAPDKSGLPSDRFSAERTGGSVSTLTIQRTQQEDSAVYLCASSLNIGSTDTQYFGPGTRLTVL.